One and the same sample provided the 9 T cell receptor beta chains below, sequenced in a study of graft-versus-host responses after intestinal transplantation. Here immunoSEQ multiplex PCR was the method, and the copy in TCRdb shows in-frame clones only, minus some. Of approximately 4,600 clones detected, around 30% appear once; the ten largest clones hold roughly 4.5%. The sequences come from alloreactive CD4+ T cells from a mixed lymphocyte reaction culture, collected before intestinal transplant. Subset in this sample: CFSE-low proliferating T cells sorted from roughly six-day pre-transplant mixed lymphocyte reaction (GvH or HvG direction). These receptors all stem from a human patient who received an intestinal transplant.

In its sample, this clone was seen a few times. The chain is built from TRBV29-1 and TRBJ1-1; a weak D match, TRBD1 (6 bases). The CDR3 is made up of 13 amino acids. The germline V gene has CDR1 SQVTM and CDR2 ANQGSEA. Trimming pared 4 bases from V and 3 bases from J, leaving 12 bases between. The CDR3 DNA reads TGCAGCGTTGGAAAGGGGGGCTACACTGAAGCTTTCTTT. Protein sequence: CSVGKGGYTEAFF.

This clone is categorized as medium-sized. V and J are TRBV4-2 and TRBJ2-1; D remains unclear. The CDR3 length is 15 residues. Trimming stripped 4 bases from V and 0 bases from J, with 10 bases between. Germline V gives CDR1 LGHNA, CDR2 YNFKEQ. The CDR3 DNA reads TGTGCCAGCAGCCTCGGTCGCAGCTCCTACAATGAGCAGTTCTTC. Residues: CASSLGRSSYNEQFF.

The chain carries TRBV6-6 and TRBJ1-3; 7 bases agree with TRBD1. CDR1 and CDR2 (germline): MNHNY, SVGAGI (reference sequence). The CDR3 is 15 residues long. V shed 2 bases and J 4 bases; nucleotides not matched to a gene: 5. The CDR3 bases are TGTGCCAGCAGTTACGCGAGACAGGGCGGAAACACCATATATTTT. It yields the protein CASSYARQGGNTIYF.

Within the sample, this clone is large. The V call is TRBV11-2, the J call TRBJ1-2; D remains unclear. This CDR3 spans 13 amino acids. Trimming took off 2 bases at V and 4 bases at J, with 8 bases between the two ends. Germline-derived CDR1 and CDR2 are SGHAT and FQNNGV. In nucleotides, the CDR3 is TGTGCCAGCAGCTTAAGGCCTTTCTATGGCTACACCTTC. It encodes CASSLRPFYGYTF.

The chain carries TRBV19 and TRBJ1-1; TRBD1 matches at 9 bases. The CDR3 spans 14 residues. V was clipped by 5 bases and J by 3 bases; unmatched bases: 4. The V gene's germline CDR1 is LNHDA and CDR2 SQIVND (reference sequence). CDR3 sequence (DNA): TGTGCCAGTAGTCTGCGACAGGGGGACACTGAAGCTTTCTTT. It specifies CASSLRQGDTEAFF.

By sample fraction, this clone is large. The rearrangement links TRBV5-1 to TRBJ1-4, with D unresolved. The CDR3 loop spans 14 amino acids. V was cut by 1 base and J by 0 bases, with 4 bases left in between. The germline V gene encodes CDR1 SGHRS and CDR2 YFSETQ. The DNA of the CDR3 is TGCGCCAGCAGCTTGACAGCAACTAATGAAAAACTGTTTTTT. As protein: CASSLTATNEKLFF.

This clone was found a few times. A much larger clone differs from this one at a single base, so this may be a read error. V and J are TRBV6-5 and TRBJ1-2; D is perhaps TRBD1 (6 bases). The V gene lost 6 bases and the J gene lost 4 bases, with 12 bases spanning the gap. The CDR3 has 13 amino acids. In germline, CDR1 is MNHEY, CDR2 SVGAGI. CDR3 coding DNA: TGTGCCAGCAGGTCGGGGGCCGGCTATGGCTACACCTTC. Encoded protein: CASRSGAGYGYTF.

For the CDR3, the DNA is TGTGCCAGCAGCCAGGGCTCCTATAATTCACCCCTCCACTTT. As protein: CASSQGSYNSPLHF. J is TRBJ1-6 and V is TRBV7-7; D may be TRBD1 (5 bases). CDR1 is SSHAT and CDR2 is FNYEAQ in the germline V gene (reference sequence). Between the trimmed V and J ends, which lost 5 bases and 0 bases, there was a span of 5 bases. This CDR3 region has 14 residues.

As to this clone: A single base separates this from a much larger clone, so it may be a read error. The rearrangement uses TRBV6-5 and TRBJ1-3; a possible D gene is TRBD1 (6 bases). The CDR3 loop spans 16 amino acids. Germline assignment: CDR1 MNHEY and CDR2 SVGAGI. CDR3 DNA: TGTGCCAGCAGGTACTCCCGAGGGGGGTTGGGAAACACCATATATTTT. Its protein is CASRYSRGGLGNTIYF.